This entry describes one T cell receptor beta chain. Its antigen remains unidentified. The entry originates in a study of shared clonotypes between healthy human individuals. Generated by immunoSEQ multiplex PCR, the TCRdb table keeps only in-frame clones and is missing some. The sample carries approximately 1.1 million clones, 70% to 80% recorded once. The V gene's germline CDR1 is KGHSY and CDR2 FQNENV. Germline trimming cut 0 bases from V and 4 bases from J; bases unmatched to any gene: 9. This CDR3 comprises 17 residues. Findings and limits, study-wide: What naive subsets generally showed was a larger estimated richness than memory subsets showed. Shared clonotypes: about 4.6% naive CD4, about 4% naive CD8, 2.3% memory CD4, 0.35% to 0.5% memory CD8. The generation probabilities recorded for non-shared clonotypes fell below those of clonotypes shared by all four donors.

Sequenced input: memory CD4+ T cells from PBMCs. Subset: CD45RA-negative fraction. This sequence joins TRBV16 and TRBJ2-5; 9 bases are shared with TRBD2. This receptor was obtained from a man between 18 and 29 years old in good health. Some clones in this sample may be carry-over from other donors' samples. The CDR3 DNA follows: TGTGCCAGCAGCCAATCGCTCCCGAGGCGGGAGGGAGAGACCCAGTACTTC. Translating it yields CASSQSLPRREGETQYF.